This entry is about one TCR beta chain. Its antigen target is currently unknown. No qualities accompany the bases; no much larger clone lies one base away. Per the germline V gene, SGHVS is the CDR1 and FQNEAQ is the CDR2. V sheds 1 base and J sheds 6 bases, leaving 13 bases between their ends. CDR3 length: 15 amino acids, cysteine to phenylalanine. Only the CDR3 DNA is retained, 45 bases long and in frame from the first base. The sample belongs to a study of CD8+ T cells in alopecia areata (dated by TCRdb to the late 2010s). Regarding the study in general: Treated patients were enrolled in an open-label pilot trial of oral tofacitinib at 5 to 10 mg twice daily for moderate-to-severe alopecia areata. Patients received tofacitinib for 6 to 18 months and were then followed off drug for 6 months to check for delayed response and recurrence. For the treated patients, the SALT score, which quantifies what percentage of scalp surface area is affected, served as the measure of disease severity. In both human patients and the C3H/HeJ mouse model, the study applied high-throughput TCRbeta sequencing to look at T cell clonal expansion in alopecia areata. On the human side, TCRbeta sequencing was run on scalp tissue and on sorted CD4+ and CD8+ peripheral blood T cells from healthy controls and from alopecia areata patients with either patchy or totalis/universalis disease. Biopsies were taken from tofacitinib-treated patients at baseline and again at 4 and 24 weeks into treatment, and several of those patients also had a later scalp biopsy. Clonality in the scalp was compared among normal scalp (n=4), patchy alopecia areata scalp (n=8), and alopecia totalis/universalis scalp (n=8). The RNA source kit depended on sample type: the PAXgene miRNA kit for fixed scalp, the miRNeasy kit for PBMCs, and the RNeasy kit for mouse skin. Amplification of TCRbeta CDR3 regions was done by immunoSEQ multiplex PCR using 35 Vbeta forward primers and 13 Jbeta reverse primers. The paper's findings and limits, for the study overall: Unlike mouse skin, which is dominated by gammadelta T cells, normal human skin has resident alphabeta T cells that are also sequenced, and this complicates analysis of the scalp TCR repertoire. Compared with normal scalp, lesional scalp, particularly in alopecia totalis/universalis, had higher clonality and more expanded CD8+ clones, which suggests antigenic drive. Scalp clonality and the number of expanded CD8+ clones among the top 100 scalp clones were significantly decreased by tofacitinib. Many expanded lesional clones were found to persist in scalp and blood during tofacitinib treatment, and relapse after treatment cessation may be partly explained by this persistence. The treated cohort was small, with a single nonresponder, so links between baseline CD8+ expansion and response need larger studies. Shared TCR sequences between patients were less evident than in mice, which may be partly attributable to HLA diversity in the patient population.

Receptors were amplified or captured by the immunoSEQ multiplex PCR assay. To provide template for TCR sequencing, every sample had RNA extracted and reverse transcribed into cDNA. SuperScript III was used to make first-strand cDNA, primed with a 2:1 mix of oligo-dT and random hexamers. A synthetic immune receptor repertoire was used to assess amplification bias, and residual bias was removed computationally. Turning to the authors' computational methods: Raw reads were preprocessed for error removal, and CDR3 was defined according to IMGT conventions as running from the conserved cysteine to phenylalanine. Clonality was computed by normalizing Shannon entropy by log2 of the number of productive unique TCRs and subtracting the result from 1. Whether each scalp clone was CD4 or CD8 was inferred by checking scalp TCRbeta sequences against the CD4 and CD8 repertoires from sorted blood. TCRdb limited this immuneACCESS table to in-frame rearrangements with V and J called. A share of clones is missing; checked studies link under half to unresolved V genes, and the rest is unexplained. That table gives V, J and clone size, and the DNA gave D and trimming. Across this sample there are roughly 140,000 clones, with 82% seen only once. The ten largest clones add up to roughly 25% of the sample.

What the time point label conveys for this sample: less than five weeks on oral tofacitinib. This sample's treatment or condition label indicates: oral pan-JAK inhibitor, 5-10 mg twice daily. Lesional scalp punch biopsies and peripheral blood were collected from alopecia areata patients. PBMCs were isolated by density centrifugation and stained for CD3, CD4 and CD8, after which CD4+ and CD8+ T cells were sorted on a FACSAria. The source material was CD8+ T cells sorted from blood, sampled at week 4, from a patient treated with tofacitinib. The TCR comes from a human donor with alopecia areata. Here the chain combines TRBV7-8 and TRBJ2-1; the D gene is perhaps TRBD2, from 5 matching bases. The base sequence is TGTGCCAGCAGCTTAGGCTCATCGGGGATCAATGAGCAGTTCTTC. This gives the protein CASSLGSSGINEQFF.